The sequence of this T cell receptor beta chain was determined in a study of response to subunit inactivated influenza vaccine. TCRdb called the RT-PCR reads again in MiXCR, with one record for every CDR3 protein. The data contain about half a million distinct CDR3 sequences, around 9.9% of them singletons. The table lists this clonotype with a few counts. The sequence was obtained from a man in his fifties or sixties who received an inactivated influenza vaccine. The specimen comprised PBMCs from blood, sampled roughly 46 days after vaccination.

This chain's CDR3 is CATNGGNTEAFF. The CDR3 nucleotides read TGTGCCACCAACGGAGGGAACACTGAAGCTTTCTTT. The chain joins TRBV7-3 to TRBJ1-1; D is ambiguous. V lost 10 bases, J lost 1 base, and 10 bases lay in between. This CDR3 is built from 12 residues. Looked up from germline, CDR1 is SGHTA and CDR2 is FQGTGA.